This TCR beta chain was profiled in a study of identical twins. Study-level results: Zero-insertion findings could be partly confounded by invariant cells (MAIT and iNKT cells). High-abundance cord blood beta clonotypes had fewer insertions; memory repertoires showed none.

The sample holds a few counts of this clonotype. What it recognizes is unknown. Through template switching, a universal primer site was introduced, and the cDNA contained unique molecular identifiers. Each CDR3 protein is one row after TCRdb ran MiXCR on the 5' RACE reads. The table includes hundreds of thousands of distinct CDR3 sequences, more than 6.5% detected once. Deletions cut 5 bases from V and 4 bases from J, with 17 bases between. This CDR3 contains 15 residues. Germline lookup yields CDR1 SEHNR and CDR2 FQNEAQ (reference sequence). The same data also contributed to another study, on yellow fever vaccine responses in identical twins.

The TCR originated in a woman younger than 30 in good health. What was sequenced was PBMCs. The chain links TRBV7-9 to TRBJ2-5; D is ambiguous. The CDR3 coding sequence is TGTGCCAGCAGCCCCCTCTCCCGAGCTGGAGAGACCCAGTACTTC. The encoded protein is CASSPLSRAGETQYF.